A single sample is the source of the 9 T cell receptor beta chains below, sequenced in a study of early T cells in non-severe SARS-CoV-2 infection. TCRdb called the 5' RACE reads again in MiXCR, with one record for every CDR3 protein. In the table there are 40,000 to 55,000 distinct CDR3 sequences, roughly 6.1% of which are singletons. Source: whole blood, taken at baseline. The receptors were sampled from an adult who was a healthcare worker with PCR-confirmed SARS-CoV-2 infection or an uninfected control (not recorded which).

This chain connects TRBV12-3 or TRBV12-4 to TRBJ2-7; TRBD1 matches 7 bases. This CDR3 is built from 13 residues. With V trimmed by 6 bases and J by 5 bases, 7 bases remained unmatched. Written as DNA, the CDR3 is TGTGCCAGCAGCCTGGCAGGGGGTAACGAGCAGTACTTC. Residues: CASSLAGGNEQYF.

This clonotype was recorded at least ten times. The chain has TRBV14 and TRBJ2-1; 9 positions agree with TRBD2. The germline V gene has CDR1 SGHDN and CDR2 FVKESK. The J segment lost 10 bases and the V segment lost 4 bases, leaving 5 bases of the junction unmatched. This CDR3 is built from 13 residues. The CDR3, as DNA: TGTGCCAGCAGCCTTACTCTAGCGGGGGAGCAGTTCTTC. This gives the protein CASSLTLAGEQFF.

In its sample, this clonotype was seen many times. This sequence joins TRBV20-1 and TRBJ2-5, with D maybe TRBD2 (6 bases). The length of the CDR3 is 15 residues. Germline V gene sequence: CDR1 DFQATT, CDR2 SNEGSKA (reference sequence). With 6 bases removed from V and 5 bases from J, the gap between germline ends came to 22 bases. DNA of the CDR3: TGCAGTGCCGATGGGGAGGACCCGAAGGGGGAGACCCAGTACTTC. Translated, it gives CSADGEDPKGETQYF.

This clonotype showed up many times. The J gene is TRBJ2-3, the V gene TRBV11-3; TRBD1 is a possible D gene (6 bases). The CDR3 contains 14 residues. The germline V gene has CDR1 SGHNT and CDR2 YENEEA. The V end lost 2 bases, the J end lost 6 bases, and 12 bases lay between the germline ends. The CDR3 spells CASSLRQGSDTQYF. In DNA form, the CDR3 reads TGTGCCAGCAGCTTACGGCAGGGGAGTGATACGCAGTATTTT.

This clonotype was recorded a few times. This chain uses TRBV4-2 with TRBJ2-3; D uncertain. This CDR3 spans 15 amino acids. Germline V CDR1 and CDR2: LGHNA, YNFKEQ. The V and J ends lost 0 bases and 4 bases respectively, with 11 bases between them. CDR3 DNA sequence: TGTGCCAGCAGCCAAGAGCCGGCCAGTCCAGATACGCAGTATTTT. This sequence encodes CASSQEPASPDTQYF.

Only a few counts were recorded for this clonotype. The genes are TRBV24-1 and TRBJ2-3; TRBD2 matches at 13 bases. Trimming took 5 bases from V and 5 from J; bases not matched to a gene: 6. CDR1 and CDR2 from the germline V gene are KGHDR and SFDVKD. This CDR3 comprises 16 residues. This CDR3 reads CATSVTSGRARDTQYF. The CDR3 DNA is TGTGCCACCAGTGTAACTAGCGGGAGGGCCCGAGATACGCAGTATTTT.

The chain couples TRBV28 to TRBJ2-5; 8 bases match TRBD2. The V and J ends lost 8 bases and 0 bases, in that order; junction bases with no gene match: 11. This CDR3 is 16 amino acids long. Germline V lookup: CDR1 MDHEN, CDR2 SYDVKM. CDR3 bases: TGTGCCAGCGGGCGGGAGGACCCGATGAACCAAGAGACCCAGTACTTC. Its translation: CASGREDPMNQETQYF. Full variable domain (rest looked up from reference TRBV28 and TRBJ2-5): DVKVTQSSRYLVKRTGEKVFLECVQDMDHENMFWYRQDPGLGLRLIYFSYDVKMKEKGDIPEGYSVSREKKERFSLILESASTNQTSMYLCASGREDPMNQETQYFGPGTRLLVL.

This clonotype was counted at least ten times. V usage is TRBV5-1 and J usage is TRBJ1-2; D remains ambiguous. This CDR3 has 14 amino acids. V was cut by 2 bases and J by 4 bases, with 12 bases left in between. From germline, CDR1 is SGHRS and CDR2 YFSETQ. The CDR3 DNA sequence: TGCGCCAGCAGCTTCGTAGATATATCCTATGGCTACACCTTC. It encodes CASSFVDISYGYTF.

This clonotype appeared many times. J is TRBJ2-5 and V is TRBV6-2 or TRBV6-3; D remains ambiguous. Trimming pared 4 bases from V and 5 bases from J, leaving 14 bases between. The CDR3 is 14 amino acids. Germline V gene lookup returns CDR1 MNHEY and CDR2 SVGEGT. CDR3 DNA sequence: TGTGCCAGCAGTTTTGTACTCGATCCGGAGACCCAGTACTTC. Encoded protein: CASSFVLDPETQYF.